This T cell receptor (beta chain) was sequenced in a study of T cells in localized non-small cell lung cancer. Study-level findings and limits: Appearances in adjacent lung were noted for a median roughly 50 of the top 100 tumor clones.

This CDR3 is 15 amino acids long. The germline V gene encodes CDR1 MDHEN and CDR2 SYDVKM. The V gene lost 5 bases and the J gene lost 1 base, with 15 bases spanning the gap. Sequenced by immunoSEQ multiplex PCR; TCRdb stores in-frame clones only, minus some. This sample yields about 82,000 clones, of which around 80% are seen a single time; less than 20% belongs to the top ten. This clone was seen only once. Its cognate antigen is unknown. The source was PBMCs, collected before any cancer treatment. This sequence originates from a man aged 40 to 70 with stage II squamous cell lung carcinoma. The chain combines TRBV28 with TRBJ2-7; either TRBD1 or TRBD2 may supply D (7 bases each). This CDR3 reads CASSPPGGGSYEQYF. The CDR3 DNA sequence: TGTGCCAGCAGTCCTCCAGGGGGAGGGTCCTACGAGCAGTACTTC.